This TCR beta chain was found in a study of CD8+CD57+ T cells in acquired aplastic anemia. Study-level background: Sorted CD4+ and CD8+ cells gave a mean 3.2 ug DNA, range 0.2 to 27.4 ug.

Points on this clonotype: Its antigen remains unknown.

General observations from the study: Between the patient and control groups, CD8+ Simpson's diversity did not differ significantly.

Flow cytometry had shown expanded CD8+CD57+ cells in the patients chosen for sequencing. Severe acquired aplastic anemia affected all patients. Blood came from patients not yet given any therapy. For CDR3 and TCR beta VDJ profiling, genomic DNA was the template used. TCRdb re-analysed the reads in MiXCR, keeping a single row per CDR3 protein. The sample consists of about 290,000 distinct CDR3 sequences, about three fifths of them appearing once. Germline lookup yields CDR1 SGHRS and CDR2 YFSETQ. The CDR3 is 16 amino acids. Deletions cut 4 bases from V and 5 bases from J, with 21 bases between. This TCR came from a human donor with aplastic anemia. The sequenced sample consisted of sorted CD4+, CD8+, or CD8+CD57+ T cells (not recorded which) from PBMCs. The chain links TRBV5-1 to TRBJ1-2, with D perhaps matching TRBD1 (6 bases). The CDR3 here is CASSPWKGGGSYGYTF. CDR3 sequence (DNA): TGCGCCAGCAGCCCTTGGAAAGGGGGAGGGTCTTATGGCTACACCTTC.